The 13 T cell receptor beta chains below were found in one sample sequenced in a study of blood T cell repertoires in COVID-19. The method was immunoSEQ multiplex PCR; TCRdb's version includes in-frame clones alone and lacks a portion of them. The repertoire includes 300,000 to 450,000 clones, approximately 84% of them detected once, and over 0.8% sits in the top ten. The sample taken for sequencing was PBMCs or T cells enriched from blood (not recorded which). These receptors were collected from a woman aged 30 to 39 who had recovered from COVID-19.

This chain connects TRBV30 to TRBJ2-5, with TRBD1 identical over 9 bases. Unmatched junction bases numbered 12, after V lost 5 bases and J lost 5 bases. The CDR3 runs 15 residues. Germline CDR1 and CDR2: GTSNPN and SVGIG (reference sequence). This CDR3 is CAWRNLQGAGETQYF. CDR3 nucleotides: TGTGCCTGGCGAAACTTACAGGGGGCCGGTGAGACCCAGTACTTC. The full variable domain, its missing parts supplied by reference TRBV30 and TRBJ2-5, is SQTIHQWPATLVQPVGSPLSLECTVEGTSNPNLYWYRQAAGRGLQLLFYSVGIGQISSEVPQNLSASRPQDRQFILSSKKLLLSDSGFYLCAWRNLQGAGETQYFGPGTRLLVL.

As for this clone: Different DNA sequences within this sample yield the same CDR3. V gene TRBV28 combines with J gene TRBJ1-2; possibly TRBD1 for D (6 bases). This CDR3 region has 13 residues. The V gene's germline CDR1 is MDHEN and CDR2 SYDVKM. The V and J ends lost 3 bases and 8 bases respectively, with 13 bases between them. CDR3 coding DNA: TGTGCCAGCAGTTTGGGGGGGCGCGGAGGCTACACCTTC. Encoded protein: CASSLGGRGGYTF.

This rearrangement joins TRBV30 to TRBJ1-2; D is ambiguous. Trimming removed 5 bases from V and 8 bases from J, with 18 bases in between. CDR1 and CDR2 from the germline V gene are GTSNPN and SVGIG (reference sequence). The CDR3 is made up of 13 amino acids. In DNA form, the CDR3 reads TGTGCCTGGGGGTACGCTCAGGCGAAAGGCTACACCTTC. Its translation: CAWGYAQAKGYTF.

CDR3 coding DNA: TGTGCCAGCTCACCGTCCCGGGACAGGGGGCCTGGGGCCAACGTCCTGACTTTC. This translates into CASSPSRDRGPGANVLTF. The chain is built from TRBV18 and TRBJ2-6; 12 nucleotides line up with TRBD1. This CDR3 region has 18 residues. Germline trimming cut 3 bases from V and 2 bases from J; bases unmatched to any gene: 5. Germline assignment: CDR1 KGHSH and CDR2 LQKENI.

This clone was detected only a few times. V and J are TRBV5-6 and TRBJ1-6; TRBD1 aligns across 7 bases. This CDR3 has 14 amino acids. Germline-derived CDR1 and CDR2 are SGHDT and YYEEEE. V gave up 4 bases and J gave up 6 bases; unmatched junction bases: 4. Written as DNA, the CDR3 is TGTGCCAGCAGCCCCGGGACAGCTAATTCACCCCTCCACTTT. Translating it yields CASSPGTANSPLHF. Full variable domain (remainder filled in from reference TRBV5-6 and TRBJ1-6): DAGVTQSPTHLIKTRGQQVTLRCSPKSGHDTVSWYQQALGQGPQFIFQYYEEEERQRGNFPDRFSGHQFPNYSSELNVNALLLGDSALYLCASSPGTANSPLHFGNGTRLTVT.

This clone turned up a few times. The chain is built from TRBV5-1 and TRBJ2-2, with D possibly TRBD2 on 6 matching bases. The germline V gene has CDR1 SGHRS and CDR2 YFSETQ. The length of the CDR3 is 15 residues. Trimming removed 0 bases from V and 3 bases from J, with 9 bases in between. Here the CDR3 reads CASSLAGVDTGELFF. The CDR3 DNA sequence: TGCGCCAGCAGCTTGGCGGGGGTTGACACCGGGGAGCTGTTTTTT. Full variable domain (missing parts from reference TRBV5-1 and TRBJ2-2): KAGVTQTPRYLIKTRGQQVTLSCSPISGHRSVSWYQQTPGQGLQFLFEYFSETQRNKGNFPGRFSGRQFSNSRSEMNVSTLELGDSALYLCASSLAGVDTGELFFGEGSRLTVL.

The rearrangement joins TRBV21-1 to TRBJ1-4; TRBD1 was called by the table and not checked on the DNA. TRBV21-1 is a known pseudogene. The CDR3 contains 15 residues. CDR3 in DNA: TGTGCCAGCAACTTGCGGTCACAGGGGGCGCGAAAACTGTTTTTT. It encodes CASNLRSQGARKLFF.

The chain couples TRBV10-2 to TRBJ1-1; 9 positions match TRBD1. The CDR3 is 15 amino acids. V lost 6 bases to trimming and J lost 1 base; unmatched junction nucleotides: 6. Per germline, CDR1 WSHSY and CDR2 SAAADI. CDR3 loop: CASSEQGAGNTEAFF. CDR3 DNA sequence: TGCGCCAGCAGCGAACAGGGGGCAGGGAACACTGAAGCTTTCTTT.

This clone was observed once. The gene calls are TRBV25-1 and TRBJ1-1, with TRBD1 as a possible D gene (6 bases). Deletions cut 4 bases from V and 11 bases from J, with 17 bases between. There are 13 residues in the CDR3. Germline CDR1 reads MGHDK; CDR2 reads SYGVNS. In nucleotides, the CDR3 is TGTGCCAGCAGTGTAACAGGGCTTGGGTATGCTTTCTTT. Translated, it gives CASSVTGLGYAFF.

This chain connects TRBV7-2 to TRBJ1-3; 7 bases line up with TRBD1. CDR3 length: 18 residues. Trimming removed 1 base from V and 4 bases from J; junction bases left unmatched: 13. The germline CDR1 and CDR2 sequences are SGHTA and FQGNSA. The CDR3 DNA reads TGTGCCAGCAGCTTAGTATGGGGAGGCAGGGGGGACGGAAACACCATATATTTT. This sequence encodes CASSLVWGGRGDGNTIYF.

The chain employs TRBV11-2 and TRBJ1-1, with 7 bases lining up with TRBD1. This CDR3 is 17 amino acids long. CDR1 is SGHAT, CDR2 FQNNGV, per germline. Losses at the gene ends were 2 bases for V and 1 base for J; bases not matched to a gene: 10. This CDR3 reads CASSLRRDRQANTEAFF. Here the CDR3 DNA reads TGTGCCAGCAGCTTACGACGGGACAGACAAGCGAACACTGAAGCTTTCTTT.

The chain is built from TRBV6-4 and TRBJ2-3; 8 nucleotides agree with TRBD1. CDR1 and CDR2 from the germline V gene are MRHNA and SNTAGT. The ends lost 2 bases at V and 5 bases at J; junction bases unmatched: 6. CDR3 size: 15 residues. CDR3 region: CASSDAQGARDTQYF. CDR3 in DNA: TGTGCCAGCAGTGACGCTCAGGGGGCGAGAGATACGCAGTATTTT.

This clone occurred a few times. The chain carries TRBV6-2 or TRBV6-3 and TRBJ2-7, with 7 bases identical to TRBD2. Germline loops: CDR1 MNHEY, CDR2 SVGEGT. This CDR3 comprises 15 residues. Unmatched junction bases numbered 7, after V lost 3 bases and J lost 2 bases. The CDR3, as DNA: TGTGCCAGCAGTTATTCTAGCGGCGTTGCCTACGAGCAGTACTTC. Translated: CASSYSSGVAYEQYF.